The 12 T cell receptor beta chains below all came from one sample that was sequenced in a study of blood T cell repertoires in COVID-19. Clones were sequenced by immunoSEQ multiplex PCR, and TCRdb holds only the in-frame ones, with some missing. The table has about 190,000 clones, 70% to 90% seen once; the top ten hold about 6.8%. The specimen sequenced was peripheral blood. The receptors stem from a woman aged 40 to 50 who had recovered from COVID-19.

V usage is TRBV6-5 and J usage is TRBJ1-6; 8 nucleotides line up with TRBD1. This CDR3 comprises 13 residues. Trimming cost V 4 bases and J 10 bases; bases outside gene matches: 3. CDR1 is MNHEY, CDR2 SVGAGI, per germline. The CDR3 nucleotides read TGTGCCAGCAGTTGGGACAGGAACTCACCCCTCCACTTT. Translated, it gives CASSWDRNSPLHF.

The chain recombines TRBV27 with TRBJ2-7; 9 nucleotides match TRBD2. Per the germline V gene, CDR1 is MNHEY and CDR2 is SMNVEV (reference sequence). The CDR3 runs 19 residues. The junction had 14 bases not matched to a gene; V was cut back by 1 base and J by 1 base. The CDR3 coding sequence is TGTGCCAGCAGTTTATTCGCTCTAAAGTGGCGGGAGGGATCCTACGAGCAGTACTTC. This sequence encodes CASSLFALKWREGSYEQYF.

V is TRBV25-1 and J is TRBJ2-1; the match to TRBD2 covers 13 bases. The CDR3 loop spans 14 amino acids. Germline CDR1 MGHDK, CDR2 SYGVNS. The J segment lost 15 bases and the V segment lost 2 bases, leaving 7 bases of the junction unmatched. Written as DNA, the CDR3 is TGTGCCAGCAGTGAACAGGGACTAGCGGGAATGTGGTTCTTC. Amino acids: CASSEQGLAGMWFF.

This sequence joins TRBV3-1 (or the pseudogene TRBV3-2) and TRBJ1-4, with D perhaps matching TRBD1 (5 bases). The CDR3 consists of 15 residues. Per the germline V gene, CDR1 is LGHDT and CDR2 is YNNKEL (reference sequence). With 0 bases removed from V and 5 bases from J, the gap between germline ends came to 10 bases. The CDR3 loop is CASSQDPTENEKLFF. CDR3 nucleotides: TGTGCCAGCAGCCAAGATCCGACAGAAAATGAAAAACTGTTTTTT.

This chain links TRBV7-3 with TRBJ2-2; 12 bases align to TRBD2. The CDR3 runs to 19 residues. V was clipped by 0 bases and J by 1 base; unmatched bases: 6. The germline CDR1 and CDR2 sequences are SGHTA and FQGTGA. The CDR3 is CASSLTASGRAGNTGELFF. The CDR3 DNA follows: TGTGCCAGCAGCTTAACGGCTAGCGGGAGGGCCGGGAACACCGGGGAGCTGTTTTTT.

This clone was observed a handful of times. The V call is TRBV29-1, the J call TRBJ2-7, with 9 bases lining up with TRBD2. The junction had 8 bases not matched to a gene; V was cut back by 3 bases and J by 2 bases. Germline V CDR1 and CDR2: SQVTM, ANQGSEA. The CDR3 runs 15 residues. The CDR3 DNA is TGCAGCGTTGATTGGTCGACTAGCGGAGCCTACGAGCAGTACTTC. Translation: CSVDWSTSGAYEQYF.

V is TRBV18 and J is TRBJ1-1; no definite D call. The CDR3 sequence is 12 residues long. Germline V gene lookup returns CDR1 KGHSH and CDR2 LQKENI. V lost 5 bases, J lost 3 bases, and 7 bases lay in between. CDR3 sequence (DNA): TGTGCCAGCTCAATATCGGACACTGAAGCTTTCTTT. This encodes CASSISDTEAFF.

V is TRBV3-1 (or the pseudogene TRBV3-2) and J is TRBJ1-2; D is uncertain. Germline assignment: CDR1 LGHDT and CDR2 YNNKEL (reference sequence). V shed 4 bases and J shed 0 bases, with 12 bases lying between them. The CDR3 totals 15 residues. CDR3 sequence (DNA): TGTGCCAGCAGCCCACCTCCCCCAGCTAACTATGGCTACACCTTC. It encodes CASSPPPPANYGYTF.

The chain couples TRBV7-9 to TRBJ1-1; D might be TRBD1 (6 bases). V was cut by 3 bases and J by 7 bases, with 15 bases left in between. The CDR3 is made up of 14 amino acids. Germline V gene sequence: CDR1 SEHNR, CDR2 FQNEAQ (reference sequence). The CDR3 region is CASSLTTGTGEAFF. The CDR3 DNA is TGTGCCAGCAGCTTGACGACAGGAACGGGTGAAGCTTTCTTT.

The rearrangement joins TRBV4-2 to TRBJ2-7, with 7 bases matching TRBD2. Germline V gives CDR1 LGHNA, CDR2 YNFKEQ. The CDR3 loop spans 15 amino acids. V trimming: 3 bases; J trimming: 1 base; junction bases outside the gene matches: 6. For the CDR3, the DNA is TGTGCCAGCAGCCAGACGACTAGCCAGTCCTACGAGCAGTACTTC. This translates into CASSQTTSQSYEQYF.

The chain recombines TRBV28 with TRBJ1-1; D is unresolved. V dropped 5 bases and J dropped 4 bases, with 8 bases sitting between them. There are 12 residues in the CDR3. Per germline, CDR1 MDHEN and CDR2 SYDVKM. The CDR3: CASSRRRTEAFF. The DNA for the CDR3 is TGTGCCAGCAGTCGGAGGCGCACTGAAGCTTTCTTT.

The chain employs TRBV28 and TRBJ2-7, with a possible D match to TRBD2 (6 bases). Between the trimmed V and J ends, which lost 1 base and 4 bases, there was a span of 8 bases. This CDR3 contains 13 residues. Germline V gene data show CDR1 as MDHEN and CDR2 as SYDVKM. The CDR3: CASSLSGEYEQYF. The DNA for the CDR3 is TGTGCCAGCAGTTTATCGGGGGAATACGAGCAGTACTTC.